This TCR beta chain was recorded in a study of radiotherapy plus CTLA-4 blockade in lung cancer. Study-level background: Objective response was observed in around a sixth of patients, and disease control in 31%.

The method was immunoSEQ multiplex PCR; TCRdb's version includes in-frame clones alone and lacks a portion of them. The profile covers 40,000 or so clones, with about 75% appearing a single time and around a tenth taken by the ten largest. General study findings and limits: Radiotherapy was combined with ipilimumab, and tumor-derived TCR clones then expanded in blood. The best prediction of response reportedly came from early blood T cell clone dynamics, with interferon-beta.

Comments on this clone: Its antigen is unidentified.

CTLA-4 blockade with ipilimumab, together with focal radiation, was given to patients with chemo-refractory metastatic non-small-cell lung cancer. Trimming removed 9 bases at V and 1 base at J, with 10 bases between. The CDR3 loop spans 13 amino acids. Germline assignment: CDR1 SGHTS and CDR2 YDEGEE. The sample in question was peripheral blood, obtained from a patient treated with radiotherapy plus ipilimumab. The V gene is TRBV5-8, the J gene TRBJ2-2; D is unresolved. The sequence came from a human donor with non-small cell lung cancer who had stable disease on radiotherapy plus ipilimumab. The CDR3, as DNA: TGTGCCACCCAGCGAAGGAACACCGGGGAGCTGTTTTTT. Translation gives CATQRRNTGELFF.